This T cell receptor (beta chain) was profiled in a study of CD8+ T cells in alopecia areata. Per germline, CDR1 SQVTM and CDR2 ANQGSEA. The CDR3 is made up of 13 amino acids. The J segment lost 5 bases and the V segment lost 6 bases, leaving 7 bases of the junction unmatched. A few counts support this clone. The sequencing template was cDNA reverse transcribed from extracted RNA. The assay was immunoSEQ multiplex PCR, and TCRdb's table has in-frame clones only and misses some. The sample contains roughly 150,000 clones, less than 65% of which appear only once. The rearrangement uses TRBV29-1 and TRBJ2-7; 10 nucleotides align to TRBD1. The TCR was taken from a human donor with alopecia areata. Sequencing was performed on CD8+ T cells sorted from blood, taken at week 0. In DNA, the CDR3 is TGCAGCGTAAGGACAGGGGGTTTGGACGAGCAGTACTTC. This codes for CSVRTGGLDEQYF.